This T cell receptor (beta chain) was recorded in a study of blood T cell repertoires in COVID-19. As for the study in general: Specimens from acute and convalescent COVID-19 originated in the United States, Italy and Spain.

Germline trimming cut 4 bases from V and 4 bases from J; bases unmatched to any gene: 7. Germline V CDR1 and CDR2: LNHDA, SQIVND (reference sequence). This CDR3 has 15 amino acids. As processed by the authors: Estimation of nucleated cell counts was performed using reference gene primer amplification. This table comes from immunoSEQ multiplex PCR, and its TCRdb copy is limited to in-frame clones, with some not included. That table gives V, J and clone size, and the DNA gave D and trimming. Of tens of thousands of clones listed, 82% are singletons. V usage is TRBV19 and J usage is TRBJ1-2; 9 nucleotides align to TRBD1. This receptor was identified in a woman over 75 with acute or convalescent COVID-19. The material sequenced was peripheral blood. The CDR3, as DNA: TGTGCCAGTAGTACACAGGGGGCCTCCCCCTATGGCTACACCTTC. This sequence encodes CASSTQGASPYGYTF.